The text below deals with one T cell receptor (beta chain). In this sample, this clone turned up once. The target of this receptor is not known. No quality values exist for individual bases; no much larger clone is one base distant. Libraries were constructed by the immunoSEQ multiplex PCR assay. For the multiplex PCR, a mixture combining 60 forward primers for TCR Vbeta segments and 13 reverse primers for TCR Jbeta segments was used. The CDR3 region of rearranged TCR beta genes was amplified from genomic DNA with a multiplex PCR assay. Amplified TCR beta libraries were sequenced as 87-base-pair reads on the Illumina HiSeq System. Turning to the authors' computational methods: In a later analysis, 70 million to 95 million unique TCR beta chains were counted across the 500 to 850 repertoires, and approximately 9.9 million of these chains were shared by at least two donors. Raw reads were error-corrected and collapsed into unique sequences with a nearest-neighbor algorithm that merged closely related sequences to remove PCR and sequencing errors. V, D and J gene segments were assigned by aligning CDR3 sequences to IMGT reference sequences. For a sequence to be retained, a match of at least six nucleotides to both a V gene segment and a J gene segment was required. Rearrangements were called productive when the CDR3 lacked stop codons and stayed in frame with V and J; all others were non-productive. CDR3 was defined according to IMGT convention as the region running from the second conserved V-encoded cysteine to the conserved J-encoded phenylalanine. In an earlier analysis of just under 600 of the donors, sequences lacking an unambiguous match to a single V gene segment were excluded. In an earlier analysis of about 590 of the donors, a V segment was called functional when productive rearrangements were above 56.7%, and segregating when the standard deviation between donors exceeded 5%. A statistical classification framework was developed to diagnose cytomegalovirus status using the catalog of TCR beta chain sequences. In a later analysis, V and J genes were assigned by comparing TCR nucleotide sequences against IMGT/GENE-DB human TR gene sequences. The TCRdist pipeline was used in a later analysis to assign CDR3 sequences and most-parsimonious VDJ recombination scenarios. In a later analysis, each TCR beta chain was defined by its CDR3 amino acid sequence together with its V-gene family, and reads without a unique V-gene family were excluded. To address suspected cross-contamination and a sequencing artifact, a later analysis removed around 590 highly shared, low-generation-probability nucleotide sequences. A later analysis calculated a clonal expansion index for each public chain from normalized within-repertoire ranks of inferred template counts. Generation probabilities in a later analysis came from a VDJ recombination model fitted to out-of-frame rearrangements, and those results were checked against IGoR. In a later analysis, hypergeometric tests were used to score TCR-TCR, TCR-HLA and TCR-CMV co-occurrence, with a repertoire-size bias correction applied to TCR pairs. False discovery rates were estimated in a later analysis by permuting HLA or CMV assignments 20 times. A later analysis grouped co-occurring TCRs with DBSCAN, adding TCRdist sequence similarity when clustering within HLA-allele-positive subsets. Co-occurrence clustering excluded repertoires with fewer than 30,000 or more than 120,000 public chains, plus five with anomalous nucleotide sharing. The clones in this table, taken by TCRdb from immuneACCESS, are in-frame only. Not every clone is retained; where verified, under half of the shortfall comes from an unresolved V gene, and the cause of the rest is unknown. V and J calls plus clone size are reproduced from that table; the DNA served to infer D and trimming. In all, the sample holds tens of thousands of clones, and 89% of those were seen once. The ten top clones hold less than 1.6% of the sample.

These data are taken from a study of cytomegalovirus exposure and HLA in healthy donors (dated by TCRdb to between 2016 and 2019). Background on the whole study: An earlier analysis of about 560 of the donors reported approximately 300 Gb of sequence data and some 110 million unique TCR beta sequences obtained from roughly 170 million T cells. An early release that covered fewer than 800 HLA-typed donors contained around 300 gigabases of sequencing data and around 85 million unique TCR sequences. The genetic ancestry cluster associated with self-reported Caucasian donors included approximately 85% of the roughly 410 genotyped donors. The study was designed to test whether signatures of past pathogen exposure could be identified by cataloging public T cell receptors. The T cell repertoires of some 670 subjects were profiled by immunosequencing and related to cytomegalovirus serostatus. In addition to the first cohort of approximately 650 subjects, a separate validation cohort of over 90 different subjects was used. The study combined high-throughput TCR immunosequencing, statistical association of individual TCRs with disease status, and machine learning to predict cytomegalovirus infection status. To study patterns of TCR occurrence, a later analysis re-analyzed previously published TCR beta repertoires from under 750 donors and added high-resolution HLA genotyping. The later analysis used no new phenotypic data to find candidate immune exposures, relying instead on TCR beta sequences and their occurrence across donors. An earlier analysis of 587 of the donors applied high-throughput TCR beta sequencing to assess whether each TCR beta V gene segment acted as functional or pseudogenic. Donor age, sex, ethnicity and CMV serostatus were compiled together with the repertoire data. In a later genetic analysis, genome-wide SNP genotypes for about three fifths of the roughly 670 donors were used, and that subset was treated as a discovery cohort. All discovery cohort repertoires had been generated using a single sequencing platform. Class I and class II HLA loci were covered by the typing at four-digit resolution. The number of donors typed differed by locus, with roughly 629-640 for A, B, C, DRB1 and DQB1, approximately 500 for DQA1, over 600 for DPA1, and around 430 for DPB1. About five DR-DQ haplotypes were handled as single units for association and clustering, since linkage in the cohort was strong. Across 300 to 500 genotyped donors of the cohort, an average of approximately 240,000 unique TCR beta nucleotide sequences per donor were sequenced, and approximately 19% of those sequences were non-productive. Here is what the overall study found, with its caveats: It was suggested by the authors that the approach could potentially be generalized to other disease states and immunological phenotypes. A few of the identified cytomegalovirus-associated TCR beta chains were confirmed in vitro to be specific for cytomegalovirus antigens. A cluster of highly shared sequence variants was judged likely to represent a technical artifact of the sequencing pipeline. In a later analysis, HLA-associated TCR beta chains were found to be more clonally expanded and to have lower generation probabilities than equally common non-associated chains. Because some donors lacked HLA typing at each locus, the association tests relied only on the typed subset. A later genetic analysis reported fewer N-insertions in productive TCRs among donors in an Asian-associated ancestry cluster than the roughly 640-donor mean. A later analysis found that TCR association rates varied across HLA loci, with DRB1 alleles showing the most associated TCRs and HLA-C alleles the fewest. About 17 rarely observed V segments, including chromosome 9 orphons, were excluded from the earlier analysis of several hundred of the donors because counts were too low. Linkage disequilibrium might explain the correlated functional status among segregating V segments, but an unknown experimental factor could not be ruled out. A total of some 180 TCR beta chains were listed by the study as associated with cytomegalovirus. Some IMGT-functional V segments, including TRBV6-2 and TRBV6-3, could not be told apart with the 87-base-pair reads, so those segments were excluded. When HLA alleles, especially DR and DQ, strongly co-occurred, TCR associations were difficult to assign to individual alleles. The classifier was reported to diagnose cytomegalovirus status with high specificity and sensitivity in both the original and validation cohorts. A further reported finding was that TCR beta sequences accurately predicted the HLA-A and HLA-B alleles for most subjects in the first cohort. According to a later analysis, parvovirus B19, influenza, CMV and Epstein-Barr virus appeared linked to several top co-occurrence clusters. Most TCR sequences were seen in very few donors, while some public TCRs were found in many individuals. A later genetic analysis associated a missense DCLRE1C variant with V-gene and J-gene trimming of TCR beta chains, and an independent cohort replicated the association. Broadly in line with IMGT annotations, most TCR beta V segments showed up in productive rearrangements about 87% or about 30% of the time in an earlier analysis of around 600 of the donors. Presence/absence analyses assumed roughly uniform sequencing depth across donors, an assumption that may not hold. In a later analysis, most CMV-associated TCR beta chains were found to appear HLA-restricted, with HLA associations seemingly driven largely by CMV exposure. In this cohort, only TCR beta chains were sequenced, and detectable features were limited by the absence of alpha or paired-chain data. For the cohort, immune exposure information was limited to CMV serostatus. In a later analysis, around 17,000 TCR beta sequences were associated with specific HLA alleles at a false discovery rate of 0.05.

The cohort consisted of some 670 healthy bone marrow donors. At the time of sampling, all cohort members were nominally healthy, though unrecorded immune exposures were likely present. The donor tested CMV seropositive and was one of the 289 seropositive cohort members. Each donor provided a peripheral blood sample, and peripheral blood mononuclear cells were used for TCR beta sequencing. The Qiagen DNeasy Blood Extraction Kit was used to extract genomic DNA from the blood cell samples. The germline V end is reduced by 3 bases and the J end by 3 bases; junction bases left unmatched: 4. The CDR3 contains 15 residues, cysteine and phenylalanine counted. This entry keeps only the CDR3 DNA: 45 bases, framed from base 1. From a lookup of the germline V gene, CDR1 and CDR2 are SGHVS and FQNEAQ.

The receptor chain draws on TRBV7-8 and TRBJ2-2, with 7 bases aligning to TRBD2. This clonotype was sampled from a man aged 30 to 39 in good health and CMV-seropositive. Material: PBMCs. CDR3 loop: CASSFSTSYTGELFF. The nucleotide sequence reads TGTGCCAGCAGCTTTTCGACTAGCTACACCGGGGAGCTGTTTTTT.